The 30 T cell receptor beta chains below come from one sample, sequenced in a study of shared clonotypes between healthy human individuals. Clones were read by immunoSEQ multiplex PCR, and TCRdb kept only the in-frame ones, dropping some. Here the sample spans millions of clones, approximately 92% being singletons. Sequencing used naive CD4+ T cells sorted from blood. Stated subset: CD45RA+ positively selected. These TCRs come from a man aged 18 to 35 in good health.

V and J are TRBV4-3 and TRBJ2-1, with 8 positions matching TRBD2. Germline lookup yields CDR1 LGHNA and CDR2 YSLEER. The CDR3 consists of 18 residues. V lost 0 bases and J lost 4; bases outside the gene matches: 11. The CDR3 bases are TGCGCCAGCAGCCAAGATCTAACTAGCGGTTGGGGATACAATGAGCAGTTCTTC. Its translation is CASSQDLTSGWGYNEQFF.

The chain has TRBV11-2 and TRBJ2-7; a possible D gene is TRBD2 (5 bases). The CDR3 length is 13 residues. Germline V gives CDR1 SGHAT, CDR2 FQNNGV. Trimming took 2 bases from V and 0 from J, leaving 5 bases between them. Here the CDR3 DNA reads TGTGCCAGCAGCTTACGGGACTCCTACGAGCAGTACTTC. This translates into CASSLRDSYEQYF.

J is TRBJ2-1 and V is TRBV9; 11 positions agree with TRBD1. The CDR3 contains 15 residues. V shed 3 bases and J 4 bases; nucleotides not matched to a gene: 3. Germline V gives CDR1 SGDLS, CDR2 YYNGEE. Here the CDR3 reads CASSADRGLYNEQFF. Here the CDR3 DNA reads TGTGCCAGCAGCGCGGACAGGGGGCTATACAATGAGCAGTTCTTC.

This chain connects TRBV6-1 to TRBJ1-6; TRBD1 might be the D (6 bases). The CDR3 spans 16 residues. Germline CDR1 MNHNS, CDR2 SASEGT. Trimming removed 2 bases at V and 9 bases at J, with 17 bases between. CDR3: CASSESAGVAVSPLHF. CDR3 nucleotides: TGTGCCAGCAGTGAAAGTGCAGGGGTTGCAGTTTCACCCCTCCACTTT.

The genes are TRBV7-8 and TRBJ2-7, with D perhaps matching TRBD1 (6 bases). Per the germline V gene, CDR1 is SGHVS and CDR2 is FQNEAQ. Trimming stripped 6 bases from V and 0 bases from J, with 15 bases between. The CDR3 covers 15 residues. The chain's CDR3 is CASSPDRWGSYEQYF. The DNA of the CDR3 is TGTGCCAGCAGTCCTGACAGGTGGGGCTCCTACGAGCAGTACTTC.

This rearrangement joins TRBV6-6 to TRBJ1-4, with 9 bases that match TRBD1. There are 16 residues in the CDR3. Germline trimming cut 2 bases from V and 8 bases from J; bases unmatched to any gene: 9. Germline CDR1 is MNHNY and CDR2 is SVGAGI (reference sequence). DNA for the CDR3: TGTGCCAGCAGTTACCGACCGGGACAGGGTGAGGAAAAACTGTTTTTT. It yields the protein CASSYRPGQGEEKLFF.

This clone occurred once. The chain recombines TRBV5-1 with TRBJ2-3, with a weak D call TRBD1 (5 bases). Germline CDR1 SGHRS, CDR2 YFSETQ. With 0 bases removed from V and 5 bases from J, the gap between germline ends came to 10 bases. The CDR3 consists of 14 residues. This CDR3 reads CASSLEGVVDTQYF. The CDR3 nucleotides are TGCGCCAGCAGCTTGGAAGGGGTGGTAGATACGCAGTATTTT.

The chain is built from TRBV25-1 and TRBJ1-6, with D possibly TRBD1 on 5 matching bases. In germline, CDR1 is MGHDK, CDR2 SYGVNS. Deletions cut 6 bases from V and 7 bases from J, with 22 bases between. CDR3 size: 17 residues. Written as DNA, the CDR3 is TGTGCCAGCAGGCAAACCGGGACTGCACTATACAATTCACCCCTCCACTTT. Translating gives CASRQTGTALYNSPLHF. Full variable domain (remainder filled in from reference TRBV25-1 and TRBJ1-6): EADIYQTPRYLVIGTGKKITLECSQTMGHDKMYWYQQDPGMELHLIHYSYGVNSTEKGDLSSESTVSRIRTEHFPLTLESARPSHTSQYLCASRQTGTALYNSPLHFGNGTRLTVT.

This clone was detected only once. The CDR3 region has the DNA TGTGCCTGGAGCCATGCTGAGGAGACCCAGTACTTC. Amino acid sequence: CAWSHAEETQYF. This chain joins TRBV30 and TRBJ2-5; D is undetermined. The CDR3 sequence is 12 residues long. Trimming removed 3 bases from V and 5 bases from J, with 10 bases in between. Germline CDR1 and CDR2: GTSNPN and SVGIG (reference sequence). The full variable domain, with the rest looked up from reference TRBV30 and TRBJ2-5, is SQTIHQWPATLVQPVGSPLSLECTVEGTSNPNLYWYRQAAGRGLQLLFYSVGIGQISSEVPQNLSASRPQDRQFILSSKKLLLSDSGFYLCAWSHAEETQYFGPGTRLLVL.

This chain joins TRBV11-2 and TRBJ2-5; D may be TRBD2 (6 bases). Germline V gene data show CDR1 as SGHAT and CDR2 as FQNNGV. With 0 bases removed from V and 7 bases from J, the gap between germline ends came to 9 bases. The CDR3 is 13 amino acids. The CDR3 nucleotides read TGTGCCAGCAGCTTAGAGGTCGGGGGGACCCAGTACTTC. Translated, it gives CASSLEVGGTQYF.

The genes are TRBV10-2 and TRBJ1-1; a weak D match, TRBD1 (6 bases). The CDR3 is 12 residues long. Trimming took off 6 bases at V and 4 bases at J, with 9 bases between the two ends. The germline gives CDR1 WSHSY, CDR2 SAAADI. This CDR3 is CASSTQGTEAFF. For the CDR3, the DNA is TGCGCCAGCAGCACACAGGGCACTGAAGCTTTCTTT.

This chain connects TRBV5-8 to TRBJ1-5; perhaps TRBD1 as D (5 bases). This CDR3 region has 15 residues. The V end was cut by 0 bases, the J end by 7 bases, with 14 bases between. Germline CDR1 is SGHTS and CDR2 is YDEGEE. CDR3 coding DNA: TGTGCCAGCAGCTTGGGACAGCTCCTTTTCCAGCCCCAGCATTTT. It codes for CASSLGQLLFQPQHF. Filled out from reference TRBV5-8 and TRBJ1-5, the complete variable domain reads EAGVTQSPTHLIKTRGQQATLRCSPISGHTSVYWYQQALGLGLQFLLWYDEGEERNRGNFPPRFSGRQFPNYSSELNVNALELEDSALYLCASSLGQLLFQPQHFGDGTRLSIL.

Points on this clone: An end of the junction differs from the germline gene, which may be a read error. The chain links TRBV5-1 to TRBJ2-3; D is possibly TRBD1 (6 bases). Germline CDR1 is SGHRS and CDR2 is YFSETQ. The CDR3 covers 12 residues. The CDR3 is CASSLDSTTQYF. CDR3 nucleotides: TGCGCCAGCAGTTTGGACAGTACTACGCAGTATTTT.

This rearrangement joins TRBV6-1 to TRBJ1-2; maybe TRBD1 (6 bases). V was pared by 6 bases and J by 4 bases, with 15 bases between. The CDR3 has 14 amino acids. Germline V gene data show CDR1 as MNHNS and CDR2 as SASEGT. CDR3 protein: CASRPPGTSYGYTF. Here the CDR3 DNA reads TGTGCCAGCAGGCCCCCCGGGACAAGCTATGGCTACACCTTC.

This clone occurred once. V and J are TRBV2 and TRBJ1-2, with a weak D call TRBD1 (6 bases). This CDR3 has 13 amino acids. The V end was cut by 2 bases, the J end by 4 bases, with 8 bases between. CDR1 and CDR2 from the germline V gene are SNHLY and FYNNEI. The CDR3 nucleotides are TGTGCCAGCAGTGAAACGGGGGCCTATGGCTACACCTTC. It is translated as CASSETGAYGYTF.

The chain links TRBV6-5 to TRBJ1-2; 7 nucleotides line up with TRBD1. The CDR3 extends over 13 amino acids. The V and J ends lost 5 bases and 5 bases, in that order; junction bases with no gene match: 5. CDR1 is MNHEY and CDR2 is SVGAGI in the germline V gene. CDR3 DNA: TGTGCCAGCAGTCTTTCAGGGGGGTATGGCTACACCTTC. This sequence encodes CASSLSGGYGYTF.

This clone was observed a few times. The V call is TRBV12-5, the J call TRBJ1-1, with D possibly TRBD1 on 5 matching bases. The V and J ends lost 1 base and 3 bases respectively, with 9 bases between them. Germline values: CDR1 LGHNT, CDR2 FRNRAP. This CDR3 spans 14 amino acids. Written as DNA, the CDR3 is TGTGCTAGTGGTTTGGGGGGCTTGGACACTGAAGCTTTCTTT. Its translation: CASGLGGLDTEAFF.

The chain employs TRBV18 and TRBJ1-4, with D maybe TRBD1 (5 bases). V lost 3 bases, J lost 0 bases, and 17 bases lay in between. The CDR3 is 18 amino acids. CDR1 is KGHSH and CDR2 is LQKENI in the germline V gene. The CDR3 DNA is TGTGCCAGCTCACCCTACGACAGCCTACGTTCAACTAATGAAAAACTGTTTTTT. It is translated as CASSPYDSLRSTNEKLFF.

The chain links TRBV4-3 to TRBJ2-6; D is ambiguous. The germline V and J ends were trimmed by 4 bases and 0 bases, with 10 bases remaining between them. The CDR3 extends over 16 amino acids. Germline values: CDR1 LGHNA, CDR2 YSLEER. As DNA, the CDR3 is TGCGCCAGCAGCCGGAGTAGTACCTCTGGGGCCAACGTCCTGACTTTC. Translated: CASSRSSTSGANVLTF.

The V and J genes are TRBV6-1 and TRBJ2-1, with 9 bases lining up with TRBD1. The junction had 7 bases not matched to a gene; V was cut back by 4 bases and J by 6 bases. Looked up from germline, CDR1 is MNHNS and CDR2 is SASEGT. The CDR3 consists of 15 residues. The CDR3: CASSAPGTGPNEQFF. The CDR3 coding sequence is TGTGCCAGCAGTGCTCCCGGGACAGGGCCCAATGAGCAGTTCTTC.

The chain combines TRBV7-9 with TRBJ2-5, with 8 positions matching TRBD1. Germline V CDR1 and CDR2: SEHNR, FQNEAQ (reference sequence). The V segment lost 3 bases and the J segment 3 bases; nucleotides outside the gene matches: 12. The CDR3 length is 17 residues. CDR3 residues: CASSLTGALSLEETQYF. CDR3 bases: TGTGCCAGCAGCTTGACAGGGGCCCTATCTTTAGAAGAGACCCAGTACTTC. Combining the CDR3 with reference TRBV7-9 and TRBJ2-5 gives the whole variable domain DTGVSQNPRHKITKRGQNVTFRCDPISEHNRLYWYRQTLGQGPEFLTYFQNEAQLEKSRLLSDRFSAERPKGSFSTLEIQRTEQGDSAMYLCASSLTGALSLEETQYFGPGTRLLVL.

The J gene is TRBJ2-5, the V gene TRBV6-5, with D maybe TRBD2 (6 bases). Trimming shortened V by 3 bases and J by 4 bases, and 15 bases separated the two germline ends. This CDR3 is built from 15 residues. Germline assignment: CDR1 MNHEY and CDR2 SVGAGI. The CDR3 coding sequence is TGTGCCAGCAGTTATGCCCCCGGAGGGGTAGAGACCCAGTACTTC. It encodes CASSYAPGGVETQYF.

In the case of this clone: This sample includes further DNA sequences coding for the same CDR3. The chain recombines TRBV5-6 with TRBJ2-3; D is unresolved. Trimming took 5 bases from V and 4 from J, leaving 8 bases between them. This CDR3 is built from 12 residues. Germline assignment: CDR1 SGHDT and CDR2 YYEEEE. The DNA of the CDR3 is TGTGCCAGCAGTCTTCTCCCAGATACGCAGTATTTT. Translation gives CASSLLPDTQYF.

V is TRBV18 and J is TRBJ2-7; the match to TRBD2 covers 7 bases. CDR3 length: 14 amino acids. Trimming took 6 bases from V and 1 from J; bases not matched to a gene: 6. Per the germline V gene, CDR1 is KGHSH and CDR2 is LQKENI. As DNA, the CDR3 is TGTGCCAGCTCCTGGACTAGTATGTCCTACGAGCAGTACTTC. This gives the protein CASSWTSMSYEQYF. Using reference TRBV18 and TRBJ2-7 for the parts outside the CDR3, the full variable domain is NAGVMQNPRHLVRRRGQEARLRCSPMKGHSHVYWYRQLPEEGLKFMVYLQKENIIDESGMPKERFSAEFPKEGPSILRIQQVVRGDSAAYFCASSWTSMSYEQYFGPGTRLTVT.

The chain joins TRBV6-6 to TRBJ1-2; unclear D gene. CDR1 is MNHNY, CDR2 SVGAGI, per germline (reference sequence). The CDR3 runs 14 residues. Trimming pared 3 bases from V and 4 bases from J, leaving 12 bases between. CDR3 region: CASSYNGNPYGYTF. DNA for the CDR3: TGTGCCAGCAGTTATAATGGGAATCCCTATGGCTACACCTTC.

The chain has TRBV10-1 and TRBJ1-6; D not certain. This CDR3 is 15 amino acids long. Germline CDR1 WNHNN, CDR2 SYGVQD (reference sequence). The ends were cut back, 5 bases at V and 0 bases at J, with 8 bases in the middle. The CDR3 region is CASSSGSSYNSPLHF. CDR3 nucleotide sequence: TGCGCCAGCAGTTCTGGAAGCTCCTATAATTCACCCCTCCACTTT.

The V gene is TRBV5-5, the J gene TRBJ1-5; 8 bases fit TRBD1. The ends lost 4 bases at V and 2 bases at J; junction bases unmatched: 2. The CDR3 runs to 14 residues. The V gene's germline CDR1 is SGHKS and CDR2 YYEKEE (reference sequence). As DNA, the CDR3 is TGTGCCAGCAGCACAGGGGGAGGCAATCAGCCCCAGCATTTT. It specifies CASSTGGGNQPQHF.

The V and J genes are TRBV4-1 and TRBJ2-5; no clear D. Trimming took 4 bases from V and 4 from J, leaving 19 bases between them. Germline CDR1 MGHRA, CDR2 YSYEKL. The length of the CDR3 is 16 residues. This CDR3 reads CASSLDGPLTRETQYF. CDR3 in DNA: TGCGCCAGCAGCCTCGACGGGCCCTTAACGCGAGAGACCCAGTACTTC.

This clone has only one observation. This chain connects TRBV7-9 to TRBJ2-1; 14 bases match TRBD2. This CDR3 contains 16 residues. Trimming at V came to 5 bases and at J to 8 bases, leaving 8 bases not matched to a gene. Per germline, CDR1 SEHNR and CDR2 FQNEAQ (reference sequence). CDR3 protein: CASSRTGTSGSHEQFF. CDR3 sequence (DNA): TGTGCCAGCAGCCGCACCGGGACTAGCGGGAGTCATGAGCAGTTCTTC.

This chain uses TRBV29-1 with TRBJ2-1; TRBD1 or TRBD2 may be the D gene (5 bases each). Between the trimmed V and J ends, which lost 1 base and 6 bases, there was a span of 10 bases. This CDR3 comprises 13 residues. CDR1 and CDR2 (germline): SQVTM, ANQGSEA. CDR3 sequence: CSVEGDRVNEQFF. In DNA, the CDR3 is TGCAGCGTTGAAGGGGACCGGGTCAATGAGCAGTTCTTC.